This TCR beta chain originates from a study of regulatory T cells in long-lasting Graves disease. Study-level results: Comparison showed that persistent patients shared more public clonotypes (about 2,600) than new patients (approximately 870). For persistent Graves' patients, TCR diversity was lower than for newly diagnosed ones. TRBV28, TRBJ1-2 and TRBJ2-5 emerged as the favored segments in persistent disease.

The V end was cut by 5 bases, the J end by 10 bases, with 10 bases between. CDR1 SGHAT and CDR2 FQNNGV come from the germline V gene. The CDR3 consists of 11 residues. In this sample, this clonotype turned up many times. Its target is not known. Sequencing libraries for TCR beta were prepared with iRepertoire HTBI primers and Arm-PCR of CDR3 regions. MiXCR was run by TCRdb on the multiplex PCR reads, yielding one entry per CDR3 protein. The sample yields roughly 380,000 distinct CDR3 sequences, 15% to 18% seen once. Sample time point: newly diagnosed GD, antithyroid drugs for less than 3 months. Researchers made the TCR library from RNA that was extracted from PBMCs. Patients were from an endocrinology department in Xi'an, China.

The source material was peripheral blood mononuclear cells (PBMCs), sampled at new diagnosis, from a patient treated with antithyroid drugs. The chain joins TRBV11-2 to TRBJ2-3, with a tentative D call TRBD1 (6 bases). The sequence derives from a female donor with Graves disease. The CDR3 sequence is CASSVGQSQYF. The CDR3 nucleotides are TGTGCCAGCAGCGTCGGACAGTCGCAGTATTTT.